This T cell receptor beta chain was recorded in a study of CD8 T cells in Susac syndrome. RNA totalling roughly 0.5 to 1 ug underwent reverse transcription with random hexamers. MiXCR was run by TCRdb on the immunoSEQ multiplex PCR reads, yielding one entry per CDR3 protein. Of 150,000 to 200,000 distinct CDR3 sequences detected, more than 90% appear once; the ten largest clones hold approximately 0.1%. The study sequenced TCR beta in blood CD8+ and CD4+ T cells. Diagnostic criteria for definite or probable disease, in their recently defined form, were met by the patients with Susac syndrome. TEMRA cells were FACS-enriched, unlike CD8+ and CD4+ T cells, which were negatively isolated. Notes on the study in general: In Susac patients, clonal expansion was not detected in CD4+ cells.

CDR1 GTSNPN and CDR2 SVGIG come from the germline V gene (reference sequence). This CDR3 comprises 13 residues. V lost 5 bases to trimming and J lost 0 bases, with 7 bases between them. On this clonotype itself: Its antigen remains unknown.

The TCR comes from a human donor with Susac syndrome. Material for sequencing was CD4+ T cells from PBMCs. This chain connects TRBV30 to TRBJ1-4; D unclear. In DNA, the CDR3 is TGTGCCTGGTCTGCCTCAACTAATGAAAAACTGTTTTTT. This translates into CAWSASTNEKLFF.